The T cell receptor beta chain under discussion was sequenced for a study of CD8+CD57+ T cells in acquired aplastic anemia. Looking at the study overall: The sorted CD4+ and CD8+ cells yielded an average approximately 3.3 ug of DNA.

The CDR3 sequence is 14 residues long. The germline V gene has CDR1 ENHRY and CDR2 SYGVKD. Unmatched junction bases numbered 11, after V lost 10 bases and J lost 4 bases. CDR3 and TCR beta VDJ profiling relied on genomic DNA as the template. Via MiXCR, TCRdb re-called the reads, giving one row per CDR3 protein. The table records about 71,000 distinct CDR3 sequences, 45% to 55% of them present only once. The TCR comes from a human donor in good health, serving as a control. The gene calls are TRBV10-3 and TRBJ1-2; 8 bases line up with TRBD1. The sequenced sample consisted of sorted CD4+, CD8+, or CD8+CD57+ T cells (not recorded which) from PBMCs. The CDR3 here is CATSSQGAGYGYTF. Here the CDR3 DNA reads TGTGCCACGTCGTCGCAGGGGGCGGGCTATGGCTACACCTTC.